The 15 T cell receptor beta chains given below trace back to one sample, sequenced in a study of regulatory T cells in long-lasting Graves disease. Researchers made TCR beta libraries by using iRepertoire HTBI primers and running Arm-PCR on CDR3 regions. MiXCR, applied by TCRdb to the multiplex PCR reads, yields one record per CDR3 protein. The sample gives hundreds of thousands of distinct CDR3 sequences, about 15% of which show up once; about 8.2% is in the top ten. Time point in this sample: newly diagnosed GD, antithyroid drugs for less than 3 months. After RNA was extracted from PBMCs, the TCR library was made from it. These same records also appear under a second study, on T cells in Graves' hyperthyroidism and ophthalmopathy.

The starting material was peripheral blood mononuclear cells (PBMCs), obtained at new diagnosis, from a patient treated with antithyroid drugs. The receptors here all came from a woman aged 40 to 49 with Graves disease.

This clonotype was seen at least ten times. The V and J genes are TRBV20-1 and TRBJ2-1; 7 bases line up with TRBD2. This CDR3 has 15 amino acids. The ends lost 5 bases at V and 4 bases at J; junction bases unmatched: 11. Germline lookup yields CDR1 DFQATT and CDR2 SNEGSKA (reference sequence). The CDR3 reads CSAPDRDYRYNEQFF. CDR3 nucleotides: TGCAGTGCTCCCGACCGGGACTACCGATACAATGAGCAGTTCTTC.

The rearrangement uses TRBV6-1 and TRBJ2-7; 7 bases map to TRBD1. The CDR3 has 14 residues. Per germline, CDR1 MNHNS and CDR2 SASEGT. The V and J ends lost 7 bases and 3 bases, in that order; junction bases with no gene match: 9. The CDR3 nucleotides are TGTGCCAGCACCCGGGACAGCCCATACTACGAGCAGTACTTC. Encoded protein: CASTRDSPYYEQYF.

This clonotype was seen a handful of times. This rearrangement joins TRBV10-3 to TRBJ2-2; the match to TRBD2 covers 13 bases. J was trimmed by 4 bases and V by 4 bases; bases with no gene match: 3. From germline, CDR1 is ENHRY and CDR2 SYGVKD. The CDR3 is 16 amino acids. The CDR3 sequence is CAISATSGRSTGELFF. For the CDR3, the DNA is TGTGCCATCAGTGCGACTAGCGGGAGGTCCACCGGGGAGCTGTTTTTT.

The chain combines TRBV28 with TRBJ2-1; the D gene could be TRBD1 or TRBD2 (6 bases each). Per the germline V gene, CDR1 is MDHEN and CDR2 is SYDVKM. This CDR3 contains 13 residues. The germline V and J ends were trimmed by 7 bases and 14 bases, with 21 bases remaining between them. This CDR3 reads CASIEMVGGGEFF. The CDR3, as DNA: TGTGCCAGCATCGAAATGGTGGGGGGCGGGGAGTTCTTC.

The chain is built from TRBV20-1 and TRBJ1-1; D gene uncertain. Germline CDR1 reads DFQATT; CDR2 reads SNEGSKA (reference sequence). V was shortened by 0 bases and J by 3 bases, with 17 bases between the two germline ends. This CDR3 comprises 16 residues. The DNA of the CDR3 is TGCAGTGCTAGAGAAAGGGTAGGGTCCCCTTACACTGAAGCTTTCTTT. It yields the protein CSARERVGSPYTEAFF.

This clonotype was picked up a small number of times. This chain links TRBV18 with TRBJ2-7; 9 bases are shared with TRBD1. The CDR3 length is 13 residues. Unmatched junction bases numbered 6, after V lost 8 bases and J lost 4 bases. Germline V CDR1 and CDR2: KGHSH, LQKENI. As DNA, the CDR3 is TGTGCCAGCACGGGACAGGGAGAGTACGAGCAGTACTTC. This gives the protein CASTGQGEYEQYF.

Notes on this clonotype: Compared with germline, one end of the junction differs, possibly owing to a read error. This chain connects TRBV5-6 to TRBJ1-4; no clear D gene. This CDR3 spans 15 amino acids. Germline loops: CDR1 SGHDT, CDR2 YYEEEE. In DNA form, the CDR3 reads TGTGCCAGCAGCTTCGCAACCCGAGAAAATGAAAAACTGCTTTTT. Protein sequence: CASSFATRENEKLLF.

The sample holds a few counts of this clonotype. A read error may account for a junction end that differs from germline. The chain employs TRBV19 and TRBJ2-1, with D possibly matching TRBD2 (5 bases). The CDR3 is made up of 16 amino acids. In germline, CDR1 is LNHDA, CDR2 SQIVND (reference sequence). In nucleotides, the CDR3 is TGTGCCAGCAGTATCGGGCGGGCAGGCGTCTACAATGAGCAGTTCTTC. The encoded protein is CASSIGRAGVYNEQFF.

This clonotype was detected many times. The chain links TRBV11-3 to TRBJ2-5; D may be TRBD1 (6 bases). V was trimmed by 1 base and J by 7 bases, leaving 10 bases between them. CDR3 size: 13 residues. CDR1 SGHNT and CDR2 YENEEA come from the germline V gene. CDR3 sequence: CASSLVARGTQYF. The CDR3 DNA sequence: TGTGCCAGCAGCTTAGTTGCCAGGGGGACCCAGTACTTC.

Ten or more counts support this clonotype. The chain links TRBV18 to TRBJ2-5; the D gene is possibly TRBD1 (6 bases). Germline loops: CDR1 KGHSH, CDR2 LQKENI. Deletions cut 3 bases from V and 3 bases from J, with 11 bases between. The CDR3 sequence is 14 residues long. In DNA form, the CDR3 reads TGTGCCAGCTCACCGGACAGAGTGGAAGAGACCCAGTACTTC. Translating it yields CASSPDRVEETQYF. Variable domain in full (rest from reference TRBV18 and TRBJ2-5): NAGVMQNPRHLVRRRGQEARLRCSPMKGHSHVYWYRQLPEEGLKFMVYLQKENIIDESGMPKERFSAEFPKEGPSILRIQQVVRGDSAAYFCASSPDRVEETQYFGPGTRLLVL.

The sample holds many counts of this clonotype. Germline is not matched at one junction end, which may reflect a read error. The chain joins TRBV20-1 to TRBJ2-7; the D gene is possibly TRBD2 (7 bases). This CDR3 contains 13 residues. Germline V CDR1 and CDR2: DFQATT, SNEGSKA (reference sequence). The CDR3 here is CSARGGGLYEQYF. CDR3 nucleotides: TGCAGTGCCAGAGGGGGGGGTCTCTACGAGCAGTACTTC.

This clonotype was found many times. This rearrangement joins TRBV18 to TRBJ2-3; 13 nucleotides agree with TRBD2. From germline, CDR1 is KGHSH and CDR2 LQKENI. The CDR3 contains 16 residues. The V gene end was trimmed by 3 bases and the J gene end by 2 bases; junction bases not matched to a gene: 2. CDR3 coding DNA: TGTGCCAGCTCACCCGGGACTAGCGGGAACACAGATACGCAGTATTTT. Translated: CASSPGTSGNTDTQYF.

The chain uses TRBV9 and TRBJ2-7; 9 bases fit TRBD1. This CDR3 has 15 amino acids. With 0 bases clipped from V and 3 bases from J, the junction kept 4 bases outside the gene matches. The germline CDR1 and CDR2 sequences are SGDLS and YYNGEE. CDR3 in amino acids: CASSVAGQGYYEQYF. CDR3 sequence (DNA): TGTGCCAGCAGCGTAGCCGGACAGGGGTACTACGAGCAGTACTTC.

This clonotype was counted ten times or more. The CDR3 DNA is TGTGCCAGCAGCCAAGATGGGCAGGGAGCCTACAATGAGCAGTTCTTC. Its protein is CASSQDGQGAYNEQFF. The rearrangement uses TRBV3-1 and TRBJ2-1; the D gene could be TRBD1 or TRBD2 (5 bases each). Trimming took off 0 bases at V and 2 bases at J, with 11 bases between the two ends. This CDR3 is 16 amino acids long. Germline CDR1 reads LGHDT; CDR2 reads YNNKEL (reference sequence).

This clonotype was detected many times. The chain couples TRBV29-1 to TRBJ2-7; 8 bases line up with TRBD2. Germline lookup yields CDR1 SQVTM and CDR2 ANQGSEA. CDR3 size: 14 residues. The trim removed 7 bases at V and 0 bases at J, leaving 8 bases unmatched. CDR3 nucleotides: TGCAGCGCCGAAGCGGGAGCCAGCTCCTACGAGCAGTACTTC. Translation gives CSAEAGASSYEQYF.